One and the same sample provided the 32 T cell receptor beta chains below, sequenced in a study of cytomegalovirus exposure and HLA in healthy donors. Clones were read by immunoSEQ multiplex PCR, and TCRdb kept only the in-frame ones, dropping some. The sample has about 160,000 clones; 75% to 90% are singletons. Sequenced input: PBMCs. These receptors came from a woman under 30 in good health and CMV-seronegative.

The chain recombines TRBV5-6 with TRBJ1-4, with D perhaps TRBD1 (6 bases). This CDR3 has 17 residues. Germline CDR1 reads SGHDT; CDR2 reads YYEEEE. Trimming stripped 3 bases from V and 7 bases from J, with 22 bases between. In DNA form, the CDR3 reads TGTGCCAGCAGCTCAGGGCTGGGGGCCGAGGATAGTGAAAAACTGTTTTTT. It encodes CASSSGLGAEDSEKLFF.

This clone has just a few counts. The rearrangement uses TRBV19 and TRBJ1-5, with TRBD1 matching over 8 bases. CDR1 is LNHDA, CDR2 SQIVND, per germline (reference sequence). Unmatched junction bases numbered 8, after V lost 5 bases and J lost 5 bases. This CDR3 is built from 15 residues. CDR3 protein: CASSPTGGGHQPQHF. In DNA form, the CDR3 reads TGTGCCAGTAGTCCAACAGGGGGGGGGCATCAGCCCCAGCATTTT.

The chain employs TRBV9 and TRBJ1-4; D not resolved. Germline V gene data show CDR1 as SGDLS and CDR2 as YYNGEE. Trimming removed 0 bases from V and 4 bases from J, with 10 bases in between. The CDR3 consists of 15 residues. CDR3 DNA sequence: TGTGCCAGCAGCGTAGGGTCAGGCAATAATGAAAAACTGTTTTTT. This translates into CASSVGSGNNEKLFF.

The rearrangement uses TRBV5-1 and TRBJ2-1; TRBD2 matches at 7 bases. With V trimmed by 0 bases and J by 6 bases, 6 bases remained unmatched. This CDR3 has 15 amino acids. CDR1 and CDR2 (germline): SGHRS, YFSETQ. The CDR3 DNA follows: TGCGCCAGCAGCTTGGCTGCGACTAGCCGCAATGAGCAGTTCTTC. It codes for CASSLAATSRNEQFF.

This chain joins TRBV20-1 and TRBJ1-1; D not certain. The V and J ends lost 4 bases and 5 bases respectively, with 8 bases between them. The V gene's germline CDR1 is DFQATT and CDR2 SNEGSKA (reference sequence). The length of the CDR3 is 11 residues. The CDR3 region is CSATPGTEAFF. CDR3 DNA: TGCAGTGCTACGCCGGGGACTGAAGCTTTCTTT.

As DNA, the CDR3 is TGTGCCAGCAGCTTAGTAGGGGTAGCCAGGAACGAGCAGTACTTC. It yields the protein CASSLVGVARNEQYF. V is TRBV11-2 and J is TRBJ2-7, with a possible D match to TRBD1 (5 bases). CDR3 length: 15 amino acids. Trimming cost V 1 base and J 5 bases, with 15 bases left between them. Germline V gene lookup returns CDR1 SGHAT and CDR2 FQNNGV.

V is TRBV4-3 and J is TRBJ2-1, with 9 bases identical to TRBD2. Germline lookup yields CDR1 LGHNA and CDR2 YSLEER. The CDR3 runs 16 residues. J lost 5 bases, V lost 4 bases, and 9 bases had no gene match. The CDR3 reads CASSPFSQREDNEQFF. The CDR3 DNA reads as TGCGCCAGCAGCCCCTTTAGCCAGCGGGAGGACAATGAGCAGTTCTTC.

In nucleotides, the CDR3 is TGCGCCAGCAGCAAGAAATCCACAGGGCCGATGAACACTGAAGCTTTCTTT. It specifies CASSKKSTGPMNTEAFF. The chain couples TRBV5-1 to TRBJ1-1; weak D call: TRBD1 (6 bases). The length of the CDR3 is 17 residues. V lost 4 bases to trimming and J lost 0 bases, with 19 bases between them. Germline V gene data show CDR1 as SGHRS and CDR2 as YFSETQ.

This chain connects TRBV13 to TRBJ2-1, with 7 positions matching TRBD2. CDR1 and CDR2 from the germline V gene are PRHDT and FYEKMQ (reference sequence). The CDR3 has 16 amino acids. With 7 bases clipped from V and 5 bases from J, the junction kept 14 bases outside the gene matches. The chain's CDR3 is CASNLGPSGADNEQFF. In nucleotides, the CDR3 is TGTGCCAGCAACTTGGGCCCAAGCGGGGCGGACAATGAGCAGTTCTTC.

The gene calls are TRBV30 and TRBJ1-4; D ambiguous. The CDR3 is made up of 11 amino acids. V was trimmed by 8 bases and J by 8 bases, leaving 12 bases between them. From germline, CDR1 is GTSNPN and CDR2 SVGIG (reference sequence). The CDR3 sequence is CAIQKSEKLFF. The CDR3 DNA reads TGTGCCATACAGAAGTCGGAAAAACTGTTTTTT.

DNA for the CDR3: TGTGCCACCCAGGGGTCGGCCAGCACAGATACGCAGTATTTT. It encodes CATQGSASTDTQYF. The chain joins TRBV19 to TRBJ2-3; D might be TRBD1 (6 bases). With 10 bases removed from V and 0 bases from J, the gap between germline ends came to 14 bases. There are 14 residues in the CDR3. Germline CDR1 and CDR2: LNHDA and SQIVND (reference sequence).

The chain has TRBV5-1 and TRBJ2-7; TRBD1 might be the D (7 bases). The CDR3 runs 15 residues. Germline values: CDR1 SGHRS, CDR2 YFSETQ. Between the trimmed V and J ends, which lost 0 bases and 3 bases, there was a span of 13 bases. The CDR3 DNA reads TGCGCCAGCAGCTTGGAGGCGGGACAGATCTACGAGCAGTACTTC. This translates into CASSLEAGQIYEQYF. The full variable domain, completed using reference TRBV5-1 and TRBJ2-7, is KAGVTQTPRYLIKTRGQQVTLSCSPISGHRSVSWYQQTPGQGLQFLFEYFSETQRNKGNFPGRFSGRQFSNSRSEMNVSTLELGDSALYLCASSLEAGQIYEQYFGPGTRLTVT.

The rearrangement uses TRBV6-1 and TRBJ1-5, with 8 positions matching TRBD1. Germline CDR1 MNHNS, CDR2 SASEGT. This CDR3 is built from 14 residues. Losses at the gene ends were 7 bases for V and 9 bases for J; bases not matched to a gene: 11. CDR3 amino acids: CASTLDRESRPQHF. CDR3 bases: TGTGCCAGCACCCTGGACAGGGAGAGTCGGCCCCAGCATTTT.

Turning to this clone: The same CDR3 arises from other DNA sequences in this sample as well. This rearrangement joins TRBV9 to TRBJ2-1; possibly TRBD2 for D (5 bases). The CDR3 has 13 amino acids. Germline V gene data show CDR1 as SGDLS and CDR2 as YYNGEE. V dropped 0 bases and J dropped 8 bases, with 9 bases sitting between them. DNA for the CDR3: TGTGCCAGCAGCGTAGCCGGGAAGGATGAGCAGTTCTTC. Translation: CASSVAGKDEQFF.

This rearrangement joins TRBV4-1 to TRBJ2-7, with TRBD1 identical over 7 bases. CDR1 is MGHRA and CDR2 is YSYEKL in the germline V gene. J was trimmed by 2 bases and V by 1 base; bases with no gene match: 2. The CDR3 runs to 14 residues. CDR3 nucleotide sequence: TGCGCCAGCAGCCAAGGACAGGGCGCCTACGAGCAGTACTTC. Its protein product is CASSQGQGAYEQYF.

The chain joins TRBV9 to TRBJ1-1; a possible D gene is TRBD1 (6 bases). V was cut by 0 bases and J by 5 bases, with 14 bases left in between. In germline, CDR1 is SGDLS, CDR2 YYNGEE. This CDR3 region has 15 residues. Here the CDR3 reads CASSVASQGMTEAFF. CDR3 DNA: TGTGCCAGCAGCGTAGCTTCGCAGGGGATGACTGAAGCTTTCTTT.

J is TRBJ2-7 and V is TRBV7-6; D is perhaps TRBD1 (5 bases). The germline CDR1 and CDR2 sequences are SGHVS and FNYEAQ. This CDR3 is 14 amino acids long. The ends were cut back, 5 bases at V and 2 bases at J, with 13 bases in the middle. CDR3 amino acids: CASSPSTVTYEQYF. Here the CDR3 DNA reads TGTGCCAGCAGCCCGTCGACAGTCACCTACGAGCAGTACTTC.

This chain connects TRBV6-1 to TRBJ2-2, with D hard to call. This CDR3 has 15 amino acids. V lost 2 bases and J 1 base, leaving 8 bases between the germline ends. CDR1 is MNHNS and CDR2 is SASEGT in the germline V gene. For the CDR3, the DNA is TGTGCCAGCAGTGAACAGCCAGGGAACACCGGGGAGCTGTTTTTT. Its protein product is CASSEQPGNTGELFF.

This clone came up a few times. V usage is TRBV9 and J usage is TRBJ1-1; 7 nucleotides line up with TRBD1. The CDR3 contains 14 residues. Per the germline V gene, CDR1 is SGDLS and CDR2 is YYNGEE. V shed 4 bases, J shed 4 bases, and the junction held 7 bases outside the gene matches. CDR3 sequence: CASSMTGLGTEAFF. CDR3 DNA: TGTGCCAGCAGCATGACAGGGCTAGGCACTGAAGCTTTCTTT.

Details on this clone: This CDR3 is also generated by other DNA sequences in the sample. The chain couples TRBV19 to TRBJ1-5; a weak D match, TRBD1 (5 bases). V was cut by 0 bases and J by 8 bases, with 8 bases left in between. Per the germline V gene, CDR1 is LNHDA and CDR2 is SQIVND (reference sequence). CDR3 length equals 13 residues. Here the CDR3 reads CASSIDREEPQHF. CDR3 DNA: TGTGCCAGTAGTATAGACAGGGAAGAGCCCCAGCATTTT.

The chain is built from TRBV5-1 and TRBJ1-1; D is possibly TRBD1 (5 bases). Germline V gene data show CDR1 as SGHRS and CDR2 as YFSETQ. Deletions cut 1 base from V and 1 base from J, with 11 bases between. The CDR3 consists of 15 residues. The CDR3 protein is CASSLLQGKNTEAFF. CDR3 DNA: TGCGCCAGCAGCTTGTTGCAGGGAAAGAACACTGAAGCTTTCTTT.

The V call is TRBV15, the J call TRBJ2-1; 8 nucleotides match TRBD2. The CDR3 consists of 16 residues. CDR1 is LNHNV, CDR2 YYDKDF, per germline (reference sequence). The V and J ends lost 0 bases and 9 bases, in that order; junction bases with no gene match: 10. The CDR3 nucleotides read TGTGCCACCAGCAGAGATTTAGCGGGAATAGGGGGTGAGCAGTTCTTC. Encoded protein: CATSRDLAGIGGEQFF.

The CDR3 DNA follows: TGTGCCAGCAGCTCTGCACCCTTACAGATGGCCTCCTACAATGAGCAGTTCTTC. As protein: CASSSAPLQMASYNEQFF. This chain connects TRBV7-9 to TRBJ2-1, with D uncertain. Germline lookup yields CDR1 SEHNR and CDR2 FQNEAQ (reference sequence). The CDR3 runs to 18 residues. V lost 4 bases and J lost 0, with 19 bases in between.

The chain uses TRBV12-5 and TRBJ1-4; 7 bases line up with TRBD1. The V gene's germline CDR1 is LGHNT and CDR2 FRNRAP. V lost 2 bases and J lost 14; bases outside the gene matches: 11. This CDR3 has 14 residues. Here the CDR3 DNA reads TGTGCTAGTGGTTTGACCTCTCAAACAGGGGTGCTGTTTTTT. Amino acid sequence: CASGLTSQTGVLFF.

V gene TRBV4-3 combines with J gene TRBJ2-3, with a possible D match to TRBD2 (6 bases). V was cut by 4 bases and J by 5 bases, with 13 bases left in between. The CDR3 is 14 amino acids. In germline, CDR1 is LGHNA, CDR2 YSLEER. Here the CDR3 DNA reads TGCGCCAGCAGCCGGGGAGGAGGTAAAGATACGCAGTATTTT. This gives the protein CASSRGGGKDTQYF.

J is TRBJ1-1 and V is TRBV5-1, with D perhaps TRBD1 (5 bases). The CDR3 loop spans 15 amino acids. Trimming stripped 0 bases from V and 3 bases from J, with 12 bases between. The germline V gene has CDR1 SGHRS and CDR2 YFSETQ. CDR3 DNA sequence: TGCGCCAGCAGCTTGGACAGGTCGAGATACACTGAAGCTTTCTTT. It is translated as CASSLDRSRYTEAFF.

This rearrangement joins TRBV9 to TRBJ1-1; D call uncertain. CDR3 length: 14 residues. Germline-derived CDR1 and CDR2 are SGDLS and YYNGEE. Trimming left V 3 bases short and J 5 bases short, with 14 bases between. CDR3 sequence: CASSEIPGGTEAFF. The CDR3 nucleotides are TGTGCCAGCAGCGAAATACCAGGTGGTACTGAAGCTTTCTTT.

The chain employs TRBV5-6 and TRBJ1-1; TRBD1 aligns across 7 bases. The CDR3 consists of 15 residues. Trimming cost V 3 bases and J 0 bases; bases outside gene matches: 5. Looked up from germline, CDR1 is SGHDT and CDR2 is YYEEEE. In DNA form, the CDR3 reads TGTGCCAGCAGCTACACACAGGGGCTGAACACTGAAGCTTTCTTT. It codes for CASSYTQGLNTEAFF.

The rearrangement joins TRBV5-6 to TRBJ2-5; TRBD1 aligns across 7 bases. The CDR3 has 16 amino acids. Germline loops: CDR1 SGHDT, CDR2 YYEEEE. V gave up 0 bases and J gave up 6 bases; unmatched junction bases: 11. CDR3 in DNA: TGTGCCAGCAGCTTGGAGTCTCAGGGGGAGCGGAAGACCCAGTACTTC. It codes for CASSLESQGERKTQYF.

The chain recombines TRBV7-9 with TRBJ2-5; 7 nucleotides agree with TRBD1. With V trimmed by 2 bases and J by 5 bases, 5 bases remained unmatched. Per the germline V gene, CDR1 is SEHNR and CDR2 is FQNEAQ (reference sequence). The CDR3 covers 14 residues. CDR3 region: CASSLSTGWETQYF. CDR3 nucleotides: TGTGCCAGCAGCTTATCGACAGGGTGGGAGACCCAGTACTTC.

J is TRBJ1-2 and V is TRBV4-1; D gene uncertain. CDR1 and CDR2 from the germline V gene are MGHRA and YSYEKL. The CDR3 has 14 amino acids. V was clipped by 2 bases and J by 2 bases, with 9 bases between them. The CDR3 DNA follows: TGCGCCAGCAGCCAATGGTCTGGCAACTATGGCTACACCTTC. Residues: CASSQWSGNYGYTF.

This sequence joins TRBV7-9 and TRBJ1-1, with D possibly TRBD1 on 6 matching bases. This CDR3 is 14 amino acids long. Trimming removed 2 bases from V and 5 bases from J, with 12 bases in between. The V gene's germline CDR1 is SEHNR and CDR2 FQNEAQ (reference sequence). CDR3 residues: CASSLTGSWTEAFF. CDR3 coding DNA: TGTGCCAGCAGCTTAACAGGGTCATGGACTGAAGCTTTCTTT.